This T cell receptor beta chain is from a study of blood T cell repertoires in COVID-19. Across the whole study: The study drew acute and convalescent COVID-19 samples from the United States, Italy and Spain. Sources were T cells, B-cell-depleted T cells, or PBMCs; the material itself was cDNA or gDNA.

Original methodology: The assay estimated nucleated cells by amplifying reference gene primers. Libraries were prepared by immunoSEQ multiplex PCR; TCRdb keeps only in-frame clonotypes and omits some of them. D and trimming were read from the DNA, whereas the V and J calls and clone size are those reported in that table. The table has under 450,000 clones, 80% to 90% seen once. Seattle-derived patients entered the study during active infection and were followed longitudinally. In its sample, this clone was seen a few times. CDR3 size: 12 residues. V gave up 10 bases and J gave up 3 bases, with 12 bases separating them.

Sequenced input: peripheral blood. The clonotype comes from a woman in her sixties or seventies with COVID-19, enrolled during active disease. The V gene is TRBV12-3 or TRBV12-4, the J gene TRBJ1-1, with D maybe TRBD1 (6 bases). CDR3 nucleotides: TGTGCCACCCTGGACAGTTACACTGAAGCTTTCTTT. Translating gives CATLDSYTEAFF.